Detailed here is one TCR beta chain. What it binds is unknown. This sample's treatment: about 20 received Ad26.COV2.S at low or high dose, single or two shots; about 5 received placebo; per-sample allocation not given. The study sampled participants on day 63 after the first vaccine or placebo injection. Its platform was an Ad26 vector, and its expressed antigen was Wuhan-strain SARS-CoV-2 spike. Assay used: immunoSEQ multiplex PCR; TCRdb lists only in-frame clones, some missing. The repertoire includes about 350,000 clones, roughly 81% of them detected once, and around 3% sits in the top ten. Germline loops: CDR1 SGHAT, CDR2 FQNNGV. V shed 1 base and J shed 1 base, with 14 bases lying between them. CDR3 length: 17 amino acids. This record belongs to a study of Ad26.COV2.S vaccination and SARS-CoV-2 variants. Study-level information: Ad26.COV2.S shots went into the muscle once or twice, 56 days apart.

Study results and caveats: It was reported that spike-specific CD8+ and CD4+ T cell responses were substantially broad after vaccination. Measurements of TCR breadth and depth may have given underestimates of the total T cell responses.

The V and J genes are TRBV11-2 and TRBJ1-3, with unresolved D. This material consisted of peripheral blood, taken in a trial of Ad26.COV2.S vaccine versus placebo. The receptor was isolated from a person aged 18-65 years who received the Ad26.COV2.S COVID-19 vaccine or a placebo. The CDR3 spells CASSLGWMGRSGNTIYF. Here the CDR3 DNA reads TGTGCCAGCAGCTTAGGTTGGATGGGGAGGTCTGGAAACACCATATATTTT.